The text below deals with one TCR beta chain. The target of this receptor is not known. No much larger clonotype is one base removed from it; base qualities were not supplied. This specimen comes from a study of T cell responses to AZD1222 COVID-19 vaccine (dated by TCRdb to the early 2020s). In the study overall: AZD1222 recipients given second doses at about 4 weeks or at about 12 weeks were pooled, since spike-specific TCR depth and breadth were not found to differ between the two schedules. Trial participants were enrolled into age subgroups of 18-55, 56-69 and 70-plus years, which contained around 140, 26 and 57 TCR-sequenced participants, respectively. A total of about 240 trial participants underwent TCR sequencing, of whom nearly 210 received two doses of AZD1222 and about 26 received two doses of the MenACWY control vaccine. Overall study results and their limits: Conclusions about previously exposed vaccinees are limited because only six or seven AZD1222 recipients were SARS-CoV-2 seropositive at baseline. Participants were mostly white British, with more females than males. The authors suggested clonal diversity may have been underestimated. Because no day 14 peak-response samples were available, the repertoires could be characterized only after the peak T cell response. Reportedly, almost half of the unique spike-specific TCRs recognized epitopes lying outside the regions that are mutated in the B.1.351 and B.1.1.7 variants. After two AZD1222 doses, spike-specific TCR breadth and depth were significantly higher than at day 0 and than in MenACWY recipients. The 56-69-year group was small, and its depth increase did not reach significance, likely because of low power. Vaccine-associated CD4 TCRs spanned the whole spike protein, with dominant responses in regions 160-218 and 743-854.

Trimming removed 4 bases from V and 7 bases from J, leaving 14 bases between the germline ends. In the germline V gene (reference sequence), CDR1 corresponds to MNHNY and CDR2 to SVGAGI. CDR3 length: 15 amino acids, cysteine to phenylalanine. Of the read, only the CDR3 DNA is kept; its 45 bases are in frame from base 1. What this sample's time point label stands for: baseline before first vaccination. Vaccinee samples were obtained from the UK trials COV001 and COV002, which included a single-blind randomized controlled phase 2/3 trial of AZD1222 (ChAdOx1 nCoV-19) in healthy adults. For TCRbeta chain sequencing, PBMC samples were collected from trial participants at day 0 and at day 28 after the second dose. The CDR3 regions of human TCRbeta chains were analyzed by immunosequencing. The authors' pipeline ran thus. Repertoire TCRs were checked for matches against a reference library of SARS-CoV-2-specific TCRs that had been generated using the MIRA antigen-specificity platform. Breadth meant the fraction of unique TCRs that were SARS-CoV-2-associated, whereas depth meant the fraction of total T cells that were SARS-CoV-2-associated. Using the MIRA data, each spike-specific TCR was mapped to the spike region that the TCR reacts to and placed in a CD4 or CD8 class. Log10-transformed breadth and depth values were compared by one-way ANOVA with Sidak's multiple comparisons tests. Drawn from immuneACCESS, this table holds only the in-frame rearrangements with V and J called that TCRdb kept. Clones are partly lost; checked studies trace under half to an unresolved V gene and leave the rest unexplained. V, J and clone size are those of that table, while D and trimming were read from the DNA. The sample profile shows approximately 150,000 clones; roughly 92% of them were found once. Around 1.7% of the sample rests with the top ten.

The receptor's source is an adult in good health. The V gene is TRBV6-6 and the J gene is TRBJ1-6; TRBD1 could be the D gene, as 6 bases match. This specimen consisted of peripheral blood, obtained on day 0 of AZD1222 vaccination. The nucleotide sequence reads as follows: TGTGCCAGCAGTTCCGGGACACCGTACAATTCACCCCTCCACTTT. It is translated as CASSSGTPYNSPLHF.